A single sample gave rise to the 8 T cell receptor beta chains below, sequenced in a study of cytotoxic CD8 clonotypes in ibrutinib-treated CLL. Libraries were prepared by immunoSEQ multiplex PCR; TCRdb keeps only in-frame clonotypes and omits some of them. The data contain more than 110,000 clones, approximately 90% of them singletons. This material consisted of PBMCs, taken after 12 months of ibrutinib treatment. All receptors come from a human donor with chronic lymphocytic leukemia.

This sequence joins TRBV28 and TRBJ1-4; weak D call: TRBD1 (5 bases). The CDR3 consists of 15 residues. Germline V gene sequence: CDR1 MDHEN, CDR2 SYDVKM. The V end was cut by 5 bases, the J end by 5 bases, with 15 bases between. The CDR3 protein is CASSHGGRLNEKLFF. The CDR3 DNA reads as TGTGCCAGCAGTCATGGGGGGAGACTAAATGAAAAACTGTTTTTT.

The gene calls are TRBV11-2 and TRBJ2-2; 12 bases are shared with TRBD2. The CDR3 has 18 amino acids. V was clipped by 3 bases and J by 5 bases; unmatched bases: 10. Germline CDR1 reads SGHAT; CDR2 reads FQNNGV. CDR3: CASSFRLAGDRSTGELFF. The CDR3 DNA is TGTGCCAGCAGCTTTCGACTAGCGGGAGACCGGAGTACCGGGGAGCTGTTTTTT.

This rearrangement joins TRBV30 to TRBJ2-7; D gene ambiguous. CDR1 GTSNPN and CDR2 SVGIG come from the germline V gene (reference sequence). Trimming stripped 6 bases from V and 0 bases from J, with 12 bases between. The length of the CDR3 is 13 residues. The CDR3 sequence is CACGVSNSYEQYF. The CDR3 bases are TGTGCCTGTGGGGTCAGTAACTCCTACGAGCAGTACTTC. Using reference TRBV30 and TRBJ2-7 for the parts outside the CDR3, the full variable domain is SQTIHQWPATLVQPVGSPLSLECTVEGTSNPNLYWYRQAAGRGLQLLFYSVGIGQISSEVPQNLSASRPQDRQFILSSKKLLLSDSGFYLCACGVSNSYEQYFGPGTRLTVT.

This chain's CDR3 is CASKESGGYNEQFF. The CDR3 nucleotides are TGTGCCAGCAAAGAGTCCGGGGGCTACAATGAGCAGTTCTTC. The chain uses TRBV27 and TRBJ2-1, with TRBD2 as a possible D gene (6 bases). This CDR3 is built from 14 residues. Germline V lookup: CDR1 MNHEY, CDR2 SMNVEV (reference sequence). V lost 7 bases to trimming and J lost 3 bases, with 13 bases between them.

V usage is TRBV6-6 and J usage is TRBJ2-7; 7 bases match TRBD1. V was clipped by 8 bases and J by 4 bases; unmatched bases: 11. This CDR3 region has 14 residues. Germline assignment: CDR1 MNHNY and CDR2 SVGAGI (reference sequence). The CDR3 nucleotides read TGTGCCAGCTTAGGGGGCGCAAGCCTGTACGAGCAGTACTTC. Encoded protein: CASLGGASLYEQYF.

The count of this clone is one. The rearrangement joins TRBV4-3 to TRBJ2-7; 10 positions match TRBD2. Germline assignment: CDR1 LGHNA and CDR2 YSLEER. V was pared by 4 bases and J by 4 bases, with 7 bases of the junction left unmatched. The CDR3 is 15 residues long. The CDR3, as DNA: TGCGCCAGCAGCCCCGGAGCGGGAGGGGGGTACGAGCAGTACTTC. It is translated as CASSPGAGGGYEQYF.

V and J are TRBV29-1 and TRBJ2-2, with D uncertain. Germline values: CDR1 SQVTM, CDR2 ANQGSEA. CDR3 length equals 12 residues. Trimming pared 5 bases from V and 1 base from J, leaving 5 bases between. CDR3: CSVQMNTGELFF. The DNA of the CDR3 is TGCAGCGTTCAAATGAACACCGGGGAGCTGTTTTTT.

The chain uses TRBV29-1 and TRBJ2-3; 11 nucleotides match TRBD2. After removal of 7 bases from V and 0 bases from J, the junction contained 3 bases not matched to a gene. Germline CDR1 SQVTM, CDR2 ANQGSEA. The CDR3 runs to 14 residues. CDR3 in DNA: TGCAGCGGTAGCGGGAGGGATAGCACAGATACGCAGTATTTT. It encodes CSGSGRDSTDTQYF.